One and the same sample provided the 12 T cell receptor beta chains below, sequenced in a study of shared clonotypes between healthy human individuals. Assay: immunoSEQ multiplex PCR; the TCRdb copy retains only in-frame clones and omits some. The sample lists about half a million clones; 79% were seen once. The material sequenced was PBMCs. These receptors were collected from a woman aged 40 to 50 in good health. Some clones in this sample may be carry-over from other donors' samples.

The chain couples TRBV13 to TRBJ1-1; D uncertain. The length of the CDR3 is 12 residues. The germline CDR1 and CDR2 sequences are PRHDT and FYEKMQ (reference sequence). Trimming shortened V by 2 bases and J by 6 bases, and 7 bases separated the two germline ends. The CDR3 here is CASSLSRAEAFF. CDR3 nucleotides: TGTGCCAGCAGCTTATCGAGGGCTGAAGCTTTCTTT.

This sequence joins TRBV19 and TRBJ1-1, with D perhaps TRBD1 (5 bases). Trimming pared 3 bases from V and 8 bases from J, leaving 19 bases between. In germline, CDR1 is LNHDA, CDR2 SQIVND (reference sequence). The CDR3 extends over 15 amino acids. The CDR3 here is CASSIAGRRLSEAFF. Written as DNA, the CDR3 is TGTGCCAGTAGTATTGCAGGGAGGCGATTATCAGAAGCTTTCTTT. Combining the CDR3 with reference TRBV19 and TRBJ1-1 gives the whole variable domain DGGITQSPKYLFRKEGQNVTLSCEQNLNHDAMYWYRQDPGQGLRLIYYSQIVNDFQKGDIAEGYSVSREKKESFPLTVTSAQKNPTAFYLCASSIAGRRLSEAFFGQGTRLTVV.

The chain uses TRBV5-4 and TRBJ1-2; D not resolved. The CDR3 contains 11 residues. Looked up from germline, CDR1 is SGHNT and CDR2 is YYREEE (reference sequence). V was trimmed by 8 bases and J by 4 bases, leaving 9 bases between them. The CDR3 sequence: CASQSSYGYTF. Here the CDR3 DNA reads TGTGCCAGTCAGAGTTCCTATGGCTACACCTTC.

The chain has TRBV6-1 and TRBJ2-1; 10 nucleotides align to TRBD1. The CDR3 runs to 16 residues. Germline V lookup: CDR1 MNHNS, CDR2 SASEGT. V dropped 4 bases and J dropped 9; count of bases not matched to a gene: 12. The CDR3 coding sequence is TGTGCCAGCAGTGGCGTCACCGGGACAGGGGTAGGTGAGCAGTTCTTC. Translating it yields CASSGVTGTGVGEQFF.

This clone was counted only a few times. Here the CDR3 reads CASSDGYSGANVLTF. The CDR3 DNA is TGTGCCAGCAGTGACGGGTACTCTGGGGCCAACGTCCTGACTTTC. The chain employs TRBV2 and TRBJ2-6; D gene unclear. The ends were cut back, 3 bases at V and 0 bases at J, with 6 bases in the middle. This CDR3 comprises 15 residues. The germline V gene encodes CDR1 SNHLY and CDR2 FYNNEI.

The chain combines TRBV27 with TRBJ2-3; 11 bases align to TRBD2. Germline assignment: CDR1 MNHEY and CDR2 SMNVEV (reference sequence). This CDR3 has 17 residues. V lost 8 bases to trimming and J lost 0 bases; unmatched junction nucleotides: 10. In nucleotides, the CDR3 is TGTGCCAGCGTATTTAGCGGGAGGGGGGCTAGCACAGATACGCAGTATTTT. This translates into CASVFSGRGASTDTQYF.

The V gene is TRBV15, the J gene TRBJ2-3; 8 bases are shared with TRBD2. Germline CDR1 and CDR2: LNHNV and YYDKDF (reference sequence). The CDR3 loop spans 15 amino acids. With V trimmed by 8 bases and J by 2 bases, 9 bases remained unmatched. The CDR3 DNA reads TGTGCCACCCGCGGGGGGAAGGAGGCCACAGATACGCAGTATTTT. Protein sequence: CATRGGKEATDTQYF.

The CDR3 DNA is TGTGCCAGCAGCTCACCTAGCGGGACGGGGCAGTTCTTC. Translation: CASSSPSGTGQFF. The chain combines TRBV7-2 with TRBJ2-1, with 9 bases matching TRBD2. The germline V gene has CDR1 SGHTA and CDR2 FQGNSA. The CDR3 spans 13 residues. Trimming took 4 bases from V and 12 from J; bases not matched to a gene: 7.

This rearrangement joins TRBV28 to TRBJ2-7; D may be TRBD1 or TRBD2 (5 bases each). Trimming shortened V by 4 bases and J by 6 bases, and 13 bases separated the two germline ends. This CDR3 has 13 residues. Germline loops: CDR1 MDHEN, CDR2 SYDVKM. The CDR3 DNA reads as TGTGCCAGCAGTTCCGGGGCCCGGACCGAGCAGTACTTC. Translated, it gives CASSSGARTEQYF.

This clone has a handful of counts. The V gene is TRBV18, the J gene TRBJ1-5; D is perhaps TRBD1 (5 bases). V was shortened by 4 bases and J by 7 bases, with 14 bases between the two germline ends. The germline V gene encodes CDR1 KGHSH and CDR2 LQKENI. The CDR3 covers 14 residues. This CDR3 reads CASSLGTATQPQHF. Written as DNA, the CDR3 is TGTGCCAGCTCACTCGGGACGGCAACGCAGCCCCAGCATTTT.

V is TRBV5-1 and J is TRBJ1-4; no reliable D call. Germline lookup yields CDR1 SGHRS and CDR2 YFSETQ. V was pared by 1 base and J by 5 bases, with 18 bases between. The CDR3 loop spans 17 amino acids. Here the CDR3 DNA reads TGCGCCAGCAGCTTGTCCTCGGAAACAAACCTCAATGAAAAACTGTTTTTT. The encoded protein is CASSLSSETNLNEKLFF. Supplemented by reference TRBV5-1 and TRBJ1-4, the full variable domain reads KAGVTQTPRYLIKTRGQQVTLSCSPISGHRSVSWYQQTPGQGLQFLFEYFSETQRNKGNFPGRFSGRQFSNSRSEMNVSTLELGDSALYLCASSLSSETNLNEKLFFGSGTQLSVL.

This clone was recorded once. This chain links TRBV11-3 with TRBJ2-5; D might be TRBD2 (6 bases). Trimming left V 5 bases short and J 2 bases short, with 12 bases between. This CDR3 spans 14 amino acids. Looked up from germline, CDR1 is SGHNT and CDR2 is YENEEA. The CDR3 nucleotides read TGTGCCAGCAGCCCCAGCGGGCAGCAAGAGACCCAGTACTTC. Translation gives CASSPSGQQETQYF.